A selection of T cell receptor beta chains follows, all from one sample in a study of technical replicates of blood from a few donors. The table came from immunoSEQ multiplex PCR; TCRdb's copy has only in-frame clones and leaves some out. Of tens of thousands of clones listed, roughly 98% were seen once; the top ten hold roughly 0.15%. The sequencing input was T cells isolated from PBMCs. The source of these receptors is a human donor in good health. The CDR3 runs from the conserved cysteine through the conserved F or W. A D gene is named only where the DNA matches it firmly. Clone size is shown for a subset of rows, as once, few, many or a class of expanded clone.

J: TRBJ1-1
V: TRBV7-9
size: NA
D: NA
DNA: TGTGCCAGTAAGATGGAGACTGAAGCTTTCTTT
CDR3: CASKMETEAFF

J: TRBJ1-1
V: TRBV5-1
size: NA
D: NA
DNA: TGCGCCAGCAGCTTGGAGGCGGGGCGGAACACTGAAGCTTTCTTT
CDR3: CASSLEAGRNTEAFF

J: TRBJ1-2
V: TRBV5-1
size: once
D: NA
DNA: TGCGCCAGCAGCCGAGGGGGGGGAGACTATGGCTACACCTTC
CDR3: CASSRGGGDYGYTF

J: TRBJ1-6
V: TRBV27
size: NA
D: TRBD1
DNA: TGTGCCAGCAGTTTACCGGCACAGGGGAGTTCACCCCTCCACTTT
CDR3: CASSLPAQGSSPLHF

J: TRBJ2-5
V: TRBV4-1
size: NA
D: TRBD1
DNA: TGCGCCAGCAGCCAAGAAGACAGGGTGCCAGAGACCCAGTACTTC
CDR3: CASSQEDRVPETQYF

J: TRBJ2-7
V: TRBV10-1
size: NA
D: NA
DNA: TGCGCCAGCAGTTCCGGGACACAAGGGTCCTGGTACGAGCAGTACTTC
CDR3: CASSSGTQGSWYEQYF

J: TRBJ2-7
V: TRBV27
size: NA
D: NA
DNA: TGTGCCAGCAGTTTATCGCGCGGGGACGGCTACGAGCAGTACTTC
CDR3: CASSLSRGDGYEQYF

J: TRBJ2-7
V: TRBV2
size: NA
D: NA
DNA: TGTGCCAGCACCGAAATTAGCAGCGAGCAGTACTTC
CDR3: CASTEISSEQYF

J: TRBJ2-7
V: TRBV5-1
size: NA
D: NA
DNA: TGCGCCAGCAGCTTGGATCTGAGAACCTACGAGCAGTACTTC
CDR3: CASSLDLRTYEQYF

J: TRBJ2-7
V: TRBV18
size: NA
D: NA
DNA: TGTGCCAGCCGTGGGACTTCCACTTCTGGCTACGAGCAGTACTTC
CDR3: CASRGTSTSGYEQYF

J: TRBJ1-3
V: TRBV6-6
size: NA
D: TRBD1
DNA: TGTGCCAGCAGTACGACAGGGGTGAGAAACACCATATATTTT
CDR3: CASSTTGVRNTIYF

J: TRBJ2-2
V: TRBV4-1
size: once
D: NA
DNA: TGCGCCAGCAGCCAAGGGGGGAGGTCCGGGGAGCTGTTTTTT
CDR3: CASSQGGRSGELFF

J: TRBJ2-2
V: TRBV10-1
size: NA
D: TRBD2
DNA: TGCGCCAGCGGTAAGACCGGGACTAGCGGCGCGAACACCGGGGAGCTGTTTTTT
CDR3: CASGKTGTSGANTGELFF

J: TRBJ1-2
V: TRBV19
size: NA
D: TRBD1
DNA: TGTGCCAGTAGTATCGACCGACAGGGGCGGTGGGGCTACACCTTC
CDR3: CASSIDRQGRWGYTF

J: TRBJ2-5
V: TRBV6-1
size: NA
D: TRBD2
DNA: TGTGCCAGCAGAAAAAGCGGGAGCCAAGAGACCCAGTACTTC
CDR3: CASRKSGSQETQYF

J: TRBJ2-5
V: TRBV19
size: NA
D: TRBD1
DNA: TGTGCCAGTAGTGTCCGGGGACAGTACCAAGAGACCCAGTACTTC
CDR3: CASSVRGQYQETQYF

J: TRBJ2-1
V: TRBV6-6
size: NA
D: TRBD1
DNA: TGTGCCAGCAACATAGGACAGGGAGTAGGAGAGCAGTTCTTC
CDR3: CASNIGQGVGEQFF

J: TRBJ1-1
V: TRBV6-5
size: NA
D: TRBD1
DNA: TGTGCCAGCAGTAATGAGGGGGCCGGGGGTGCTGAAGCTTTCTTT
CDR3: CASSNEGAGGAEAFF

J: TRBJ2-4
V: TRBV5-6
size: NA
D: TRBD1
DNA: TGTGCCAGCAGCTTGGAGACCGGGACAGTCAAAAACATTCAGTACTTC
CDR3: CASSLETGTVKNIQYF

J: TRBJ2-6
V: TRBV5-1
size: NA
D: TRBD2
DNA: TGCGCCAGCAGCGGGGGGGGGACTGGGGCCAACGTCCTGACTTTC
CDR3: CASSGGGTGANVLTF

J: TRBJ1-1
V: TRBV30
size: once
D: NA
DNA: TGTGCCTGGATCGACAGGAACACTGAAGCTTTCTTT
CDR3: CAWIDRNTEAFF

J: TRBJ2-1
V: TRBV2
size: NA
D: TRBD2
DNA: TGTGCCAGCGGGAAGAGCGGGAGTCCGTCCTACAATGAGCAGTTCTTC
CDR3: CASGKSGSPSYNEQFF

J: TRBJ1-2
V: TRBV11-1
size: NA
D: TRBD1
DNA: TGTGCCAGCAGCCGGACAGGGAACTATGGCTACACCTTC
CDR3: CASSRTGNYGYTF

J: TRBJ1-1
V: TRBV30
size: NA
D: NA
DNA: TGTGCCTGCCGGGACACGGCTGTGGAAGCTTTCTTT
CDR3: CACRDTAVEAFF

J: TRBJ2-2
V: TRBV6-1
size: NA
D: NA
DNA: TGTGCCAGCAGTCCCAGGCTATCGAACACCGGGGAGCTGTTTTTT
CDR3: CASSPRLSNTGELFF

J: TRBJ1-3
V: TRBV19
size: NA
D: NA
DNA: TGTGCCAGTCGGACTCCCGGGGGAAACACCATATATTTT
CDR3: CASRTPGGNTIYF

J: TRBJ2-3
V: TRBV5-4
size: NA
D: NA
DNA: TGTGCCAGCAGCTTCTTTGCGGGGGCGGAGTCGAGTACGCAGTATTTT
CDR3: CASSFFAGAESSTQYF

J: TRBJ1-1
V: TRBV7-2
size: NA
D: NA
DNA: TGTGCCAGCAGCTTAGCTGCGGGTTGGGGGGCTGAAGCTTTCTTT
CDR3: CASSLAAGWGAEAFF

J: TRBJ1-4
V: TRBV5-4
size: NA
D: TRBD1
DNA: TGTGCCAGCAGCAAGACCGGGACAGGGGATGAAAAACTGTTTTTT
CDR3: CASSKTGTGDEKLFF

J: TRBJ2-5
V: TRBV9
size: NA
D: NA
DNA: TGTGCCAGCAGCGTAGGGACAGATGGGACCCAGTACTTC
CDR3: CASSVGTDGTQYF

J: TRBJ2-1
V: TRBV15
size: NA
D: NA
DNA: TGTGCCACCAGCAGAGATACAAATGAGCAGTTCTTC
CDR3: CATSRDTNEQFF

J: TRBJ2-7
V: TRBV28
size: NA
D: TRBD1
DNA: TGTGCCAGCAGTTCCCTCAGGGGGCTGTCTTCTGACGAGCAGTACTTC
CDR3: CASSSLRGLSSDEQYF

J: TRBJ2-3
V: TRBV9
size: NA
D: NA
DNA: TGTGCCAGCAGCGTAGATGGGCCTAGCACAGATACGCAGTATTTT
CDR3: CASSVDGPSTDTQYF

J: TRBJ1-1
V: TRBV5-6
size: NA
D: NA
DNA: TGTGCCAGCAGCTTGCTTAGGGGGAACACTGAAGCTTTCTTT
CDR3: CASSLLRGNTEAFF

J: TRBJ2-1
V: TRBV5-1
size: NA
D: NA
DNA: TGCGCCAGCTTTTTGAGCAGGACCTACAATGAGCAGTTCTTC
CDR3: CASFLSRTYNEQFF

J: TRBJ1-5
V: TRBV7-8
size: NA
D: NA
DNA: TGTGCCAGCAGCCCCCCGGAGTCCAATCAGCCCCAGCATTTT
CDR3: CASSPPESNQPQHF

J: TRBJ2-7
V: TRBV9
size: NA
D: NA
DNA: TGTGCCAGCAGCGTAGGGGTGACAGCACCCTACGAGCAGTACTTC
CDR3: CASSVGVTAPYEQYF

J: TRBJ2-5
V: TRBV5-1
size: NA
D: TRBD1
DNA: TGCGCCAGCAGCGTGACAGGGATTCAAGAGACCCAGTACTTC
CDR3: CASSVTGIQETQYF

J: TRBJ2-4
V: TRBV7-2
size: few
D: NA
DNA: TGTGCCAGCAGCTGGGTAGGCGGAGCTCTAGCCAAAAACATTCAGTACTTC
CDR3: CASSWVGGALAKNIQYF

J: TRBJ1-5
V: TRBV7-2
size: NA
D: NA
DNA: TGTGCCAGCAGTCTTTTTATGCAGCCCCAGCATTTT
CDR3: CASSLFMQPQHF

J: TRBJ2-1
V: TRBV4-1
size: NA
D: NA
DNA: TGCGCCAGCAGCCAACTAGAGAATGAGCAGTTCTTC
CDR3: CASSQLENEQFF

J: TRBJ2-1
V: TRBV7-9
size: NA
D: NA
DNA: TGTGCCAGCAGCTTAGCACTGATAGGGCGGGGGCTTTACAATGAGCAGTTCTTC
CDR3: CASSLALIGRGLYNEQFF

J: TRBJ1-5
V: TRBV30
size: NA
D: NA
DNA: TGTGCCTGGAGTTTGGGGAGTTTCCGAAATCAGCCCCAGCATTTT
CDR3: CAWSLGSFRNQPQHF

J: TRBJ1-1
V: TRBV5-5
size: NA
D: TRBD1
DNA: TGTGCCAGCAGCCTTGGACAGGGGCCCACTGAAGCTTTCTTT
CDR3: CASSLGQGPTEAFF

J: TRBJ2-2
V: TRBV7-6
size: NA
D: NA
DNA: TGTGCCAGCAGCCAAGCTCCCTTCCTAGGTAACACCGGGGAGCTGTTTTTT
CDR3: CASSQAPFLGNTGELFF

J: TRBJ2-7
V: TRBV28
size: NA
D: TRBD2
DNA: TGTGCCAGCAGTTTGCTAGCGGGAGGTAACTACGAGCAGTACTTC
CDR3: CASSLLAGGNYEQYF

J: TRBJ1-1
V: TRBV11-3
size: NA
D: TRBD1
DNA: TGTGCCAGCAGCTTAGCATTTGGACAGGCTGTAGCTTTCTTT
CDR3: CASSLAFGQAVAFF

J: TRBJ1-1
V: TRBV25-1
size: NA
D: NA
DNA: TGTGCCAGCAGTTGGGCGGGGGAAGCTTTCTTT
CDR3: CASSWAGEAFF